This record concerns one T cell receptor (beta chain) sequence. This clone was seen only once. The antigen it recognizes is unknown. No base quality values were provided; no much bigger clone lies one nucleotide off. The CDR3, cysteine through phenylalanine, is 13 amino acids long. CDR3 DNA only is kept here, 39 bases in frame from base 1. V is shortened by 0 bases, J by 7 bases, and the region joining them spans 7 bases. For CDR1 and CDR2, the germline V gene lists SGHTA and FQGNSA. The library was prepared using the immunoSEQ multiplex PCR assay. Sourced from immuneACCESS, this table was stored by TCRdb with only in-frame sequences that have V and J called. A share of the clones is absent; for the studies checked, an unresolved V gene accounts for under half, and the remainder has no known explanation. This sample gives about 68,000 clones in total; 85% to 90% of them show up just once. Clones ranked in the top ten supply 4.2% of the sample.

This sample was included in a study of chemoradiotherapy in HPV16-positive cancers (dated by TCRdb to about 2022). In terms of the full investigation: Candidate HPV-specific T-cell clones and common TCR motifs were defined through functional T-cell assays on cells from a couple of HPV16-positive patients. Next, the candidate HPV-specific TCRs and motifs were followed in TCR repertoires from about 90 patients with HPV-related cancers. The study asked whether T-cell immunity against the HPV oncoproteins E6 and E7 changes during chemoradiotherapy and whether it affects survival. On the study overall, not on this receptor specifically: Expansion of candidate HPV-specific clones and E7-related TCR motifs was observed in the tumor microenvironment during treatment, whereas no such expansion was observed for non-HPV-specific T cells. In HPV16-positive patients, expansion of HPV-responsive T cells during chemoradiotherapy was found to be associated with improved recurrence-free survival. The functional definition of HPV-specific T cells came from only a couple of HPV16-positive patients, and the survival association was reported for HPV16-positive patients.

Repertoires were sampled repeatedly over the course of chemoradiotherapy, so clonal expansion could be followed in the tumor microenvironment. The chain is made from TRBV7-2 and TRBJ1-5, with the D gene call left open. The sample was blood, taken from a patient who underwent chemoradiotherapy. The TCR was taken from a human donor with HPV-associated anogenital cancer. The CDR3 sequence is CASSLAAGQPQHF. The DNA sequence is given as TGTGCCAGCAGCTTAGCGGCCGGACAGCCCCAGCATTTT.